These 13 T cell receptor beta chains share one sample of origin, sequenced in a study of cytomegalovirus exposure and HLA in healthy donors. In the PCR, 60 Vbeta and 13 Jbeta primers were used. The table came from immunoSEQ multiplex PCR; TCRdb's copy has only in-frame clones and leaves some out. This sample's table reports approximately 180,000 clones. The sequencing sample was made of PBMCs. Receptors were obtained from a man aged 25-45 years in good health and CMV-seronegative.

The chain combines TRBV6-1 with TRBJ2-3, with D possibly matching TRBD1 (6 bases). Germline loops: CDR1 MNHNS, CDR2 SASEGT. CDR3 length: 14 amino acids. With 1 base removed from V and 4 bases from J, the gap between germline ends came to 9 bases. CDR3 DNA: TGTGCCAGCAGTGAAGGGTCAGGGGCAGATACGCAGTATTTT. It codes for CASSEGSGADTQYF.

The chain uses TRBV14 and TRBJ1-2; D unclear. The CDR3 runs to 16 residues. From germline, CDR1 is SGHDN and CDR2 FVKESK. V lost 0 bases to trimming and J lost 4 bases, with 15 bases between them. CDR3 loop: CASSQEITETGYGYTF. The CDR3 DNA reads as TGTGCCAGCAGCCAAGAAATAACGGAAACGGGCTATGGCTACACCTTC.

The J gene is TRBJ1-1, the V gene TRBV25-1, with D unresolved. Germline CDR1 reads MGHDK; CDR2 reads SYGVNS. The CDR3 spans 13 residues. V shed 3 bases and J shed 4 bases, with 9 bases lying between them. The CDR3 reads CASSDQAVTEAFF. DNA of the CDR3: TGTGCCAGCAGTGATCAAGCCGTCACTGAAGCTTTCTTT.

The V and J genes are TRBV13 and TRBJ1-4, with 10 bases matching TRBD1. The V segment lost 5 bases and the J segment 7 bases; nucleotides outside the gene matches: 7. Looked up from germline, CDR1 is PRHDT and CDR2 is FYEKMQ (reference sequence). There are 15 residues in the CDR3. CDR3 sequence: CASSNLRDRGEKLFF. The DNA of the CDR3 is TGTGCCAGCAGCAACCTCCGGGACAGGGGTGAAAAACTGTTTTTT.

This chain connects TRBV5-1 to TRBJ2-3; 9 bases match TRBD1. Per germline, CDR1 SGHRS and CDR2 YFSETQ. The CDR3 loop spans 17 amino acids. V lost 1 base, J lost 3 bases, and 9 bases stayed unmatched. Written as DNA, the CDR3 is TGCGCCAGCAGCTTGTGGTGGCGGGACAGGGCGACAGATACGCAGTATTTT. As protein: CASSLWWRDRATDTQYF.

V gene TRBV13 combines with J gene TRBJ2-7; 11 bases are a match to TRBD2. CDR1 is PRHDT and CDR2 is FYEKMQ in the germline V gene (reference sequence). Trimming at V came to 4 bases and at J to 7 bases, leaving 6 bases not matched to a gene. This CDR3 contains 14 residues. CDR3 protein: CASSSGLAALEQYF. The CDR3 DNA reads TGTGCCAGCAGCTCGGGACTAGCGGCGTTGGAGCAGTACTTC.

The chain has TRBV2 and TRBJ1-1, with 9 bases aligning to TRBD1. CDR1 and CDR2 (germline): SNHLY, FYNNEI. The CDR3 consists of 17 residues. The V and J ends lost 3 bases and 0 bases, in that order; junction bases with no gene match: 8. The CDR3 is CASSEIRDRDLNTEAFF. In DNA form, the CDR3 reads TGTGCCAGCAGTGAGATCCGGGACAGGGATTTGAACACTGAAGCTTTCTTT.

The chain recombines TRBV5-6 with TRBJ2-5; unclear D gene. Trimming cost V 1 base and J 0 bases, with 4 bases left between them. This CDR3 is 13 amino acids long. In germline, CDR1 is SGHDT, CDR2 YYEEEE. The CDR3 DNA reads as TGTGCCAGCAGCTTGTTCGACCAAGAGACCCAGTACTTC. Protein sequence: CASSLFDQETQYF.

This chain uses TRBV28 with TRBJ2-2; 16 bases line up with TRBD2. From germline, CDR1 is MDHEN and CDR2 SYDVKM. There are 19 residues in the CDR3. V lost 6 bases and J lost 6; bases outside the gene matches: 13. The CDR3 region is CASSSVPGLAGGPSGELFF. The CDR3 coding sequence is TGTGCCAGCAGCTCCGTCCCGGGACTAGCGGGAGGGCCATCCGGGGAGCTGTTTTTT.

J is TRBJ2-2 and V is TRBV5-1, with TRBD1 as a possible D gene (7 bases). V lost 6 bases to trimming and J lost 0 bases, with 12 bases between them. CDR1 SGHRS and CDR2 YFSETQ come from the germline V gene. The CDR3 has 15 residues. CDR3 amino acids: CASIQGGPNTGELFF. The DNA for the CDR3 is TGCGCCAGCATTCAGGGGGGCCCGAACACCGGGGAGCTGTTTTTT.

The chain carries TRBV19 and TRBJ1-2; TRBD1 agrees at 9 bases. The CDR3 extends over 21 amino acids. CDR1 LNHDA and CDR2 SQIVND come from the germline V gene (reference sequence). Trimming cost V 6 bases and J 3 bases; bases outside gene matches: 26. As DNA, the CDR3 is TGTGCCAGTAGCTTTCCTTCTTCCTGGACAGGGGCCGCTGAGAATTACTATGGCTACACCTTC. Amino acid sequence: CASSFPSSWTGAAENYYGYTF.

The chain joins TRBV18 to TRBJ1-6; D is perhaps TRBD1 (6 bases). Between the trimmed V and J ends, which lost 5 bases and 9 bases, there was a span of 23 bases. Germline assignment: CDR1 KGHSH and CDR2 LQKENI. The CDR3 has 17 residues. DNA for the CDR3: TGTGCCAGCTCAGCGGGGGTACCCCGGGACAACATTTCACCCCTCCACTTT. Translated, it gives CASSAGVPRDNISPLHF.

The chain links TRBV19 to TRBJ2-3, with D perhaps matching TRBD1 (7 bases). CDR3 length: 16 amino acids. Trimming shortened V by 5 bases and J by 0 bases, and 15 bases separated the two germline ends. Germline V CDR1 and CDR2: LNHDA, SQIVND (reference sequence). The CDR3 is CASSFRQGGSTDTQYF. CDR3 sequence (DNA): TGTGCCAGTAGTTTTCGACAGGGAGGAAGCACAGATACGCAGTATTTT. Filled out from reference TRBV19 and TRBJ2-3, the complete variable domain reads DGGITQSPKYLFRKEGQNVTLSCEQNLNHDAMYWYRQDPGQGLRLIYYSQIVNDFQKGDIAEGYSVSREKKESFPLTVTSAQKNPTAFYLCASSFRQGGSTDTQYFGPGTRLTVL.